The 20 T cell receptor beta chains below come from one sample, sequenced in a study of early T cells in non-severe SARS-CoV-2 infection. Via MiXCR, TCRdb re-called the 5' RACE reads, giving one row per CDR3 protein. Of more than 65,000 distinct CDR3 sequences in the sample, roughly 4.5% are singletons; the top ten hold roughly 3.4%. Sequencing was performed on whole blood, taken at baseline. The receptors were gathered from an adult who was a healthcare worker with PCR-confirmed SARS-CoV-2 infection or an uninfected control (not recorded which). The donor label of this sample is uncertain.

This clonotype was seen many times. The chain is built from TRBV7-9 and TRBJ2-3; D is uncertain. Trimming took off 5 bases at V and 5 bases at J, with 8 bases between the two ends. The CDR3 totals 12 residues. Germline CDR1 reads SEHNR; CDR2 reads FQNEAQ (reference sequence). The CDR3 DNA follows: TGTGCCAGCAGCGCCCTTTTAGATACGCAGTATTTT. This translates into CASSALLDTQYF.

This clonotype was seen ten or more times. V usage is TRBV30 and J usage is TRBJ2-1; 9 positions agree with TRBD2. Germline CDR1 and CDR2: GTSNPN and SVGIG (reference sequence). The CDR3 runs to 13 residues. The V and J ends lost 7 bases and 10 bases, in that order; junction bases with no gene match: 11. CDR3 DNA: TGTGCCTTGAAAGCGGGGGGCAGGTCCGAGCAGTTCTTC. Protein sequence: CALKAGGRSEQFF.

This clonotype was found many times. The CDR3 DNA follows: TGCAGTGCTAGAGGAGGGACAGGGATTGGTTCACCCCTCCACTTT. Its translation: CSARGGTGIGSPLHF. The chain uses TRBV20-1 and TRBJ1-6; 9 bases match TRBD1. The CDR3 runs to 15 residues. The V gene end was trimmed by 1 base and the J gene end by 9 bases; junction bases not matched to a gene: 7. Germline V gene data show CDR1 as DFQATT and CDR2 as SNEGSKA (reference sequence).

This clonotype was recorded many times. This sequence joins TRBV7-2 and TRBJ1-5; TRBD1 matches 7 bases. The CDR3 covers 16 residues. J lost 3 bases, V lost 5 bases, and 10 bases had no gene match. CDR1 is SGHTA, CDR2 FQGNSA, per germline. The CDR3 loop is CASSRHRGSANQPQHF. DNA of the CDR3: TGTGCCAGCAGCCGTCACAGGGGAAGCGCCAATCAGCCCCAGCATTTT.

This clonotype has ten or more counts. This chain joins TRBV12-3 or TRBV12-4 and TRBJ1-2, with 8 bases fitting TRBD1. This CDR3 is built from 11 residues. V was clipped by 7 bases and J by 14 bases; unmatched bases: 9. The CDR3 loop is CASTTRQGQTF. The CDR3 bases are TGTGCCAGCACCACGAGACAGGGGCAAACCTTC.

This clonotype was detected ten times or more. V is TRBV5-4 and J is TRBJ2-7, with a weak D call TRBD1 (6 bases). CDR3 length equals 15 residues. Germline CDR1 is SGHNT and CDR2 is YYREEE (reference sequence). Trimming took off 3 bases at V and 2 bases at J, with 15 bases between the two ends. The CDR3 region is CASSSGRGPPYEQYF. Here the CDR3 DNA reads TGTGCCAGCAGCTCCGGCAGGGGCCCTCCCTACGAGCAGTACTTC.

There are a few counts of this clonotype. The chain uses TRBV7-2 and TRBJ2-7; 9 positions match TRBD2. This CDR3 region has 15 residues. J lost 3 bases, V lost 5 bases, and 8 bases had no gene match. From germline, CDR1 is SGHTA and CDR2 FQGNSA. The CDR3 DNA reads as TGTGCCAGCAGCGCTACTAGCGGGTCTAACTACGAGCAGTACTTC. Translated, it gives CASSATSGSNYEQYF.

V is TRBV30 and J is TRBJ2-3, with 7 positions matching TRBD1. The V segment lost 4 bases and the J segment 1 base; nucleotides outside the gene matches: 8. This CDR3 is built from 15 residues. CDR1 GTSNPN and CDR2 SVGIG come from the germline V gene (reference sequence). CDR3: CAWTMTGTRTDTQYF. The CDR3 region has the DNA TGTGCCTGGACAATGACAGGGACCCGCACAGATACGCAGTATTTT. The whole variable domain, filled in from reference TRBV30 and TRBJ2-3, reads SQTIHQWPATLVQPVGSPLSLECTVEGTSNPNLYWYRQAAGRGLQLLFYSVGIGQISSEVPQNLSASRPQDRQFILSSKKLLLSDSGFYLCAWTMTGTRTDTQYFGPGTRLTVL.

In this sample, this clonotype turned up many times. V gene TRBV28 combines with J gene TRBJ2-1, with 9 bases aligning to TRBD2. V shed 5 bases, J shed 2 bases, and the junction held 7 bases outside the gene matches. The length of the CDR3 is 16 residues. Germline CDR1 reads MDHEN; CDR2 reads SYDVKM. CDR3 sequence reads: CASSGMAGGTYNEQFF. The DNA of the CDR3 is TGTGCCAGCAGTGGGATGGCGGGGGGGACCTACAATGAGCAGTTCTTC.

This clonotype turned up a few times. The rearrangement uses TRBV21-1 and TRBJ1-1. TRBV21-1 is classified as a pseudogene. The CDR3 extends over 10 amino acids. Here the CDR3 DNA reads TGTGCCAGCAGCAGAACAGCCCTTCCCTTT. Its translation: CASSRTALPF.

This clonotype was counted ten times or more. The rearrangement uses TRBV6-5 and TRBJ1-5; the D gene is possibly TRBD1 (6 bases). With 5 bases removed from V and 3 bases from J, the gap between germline ends came to 14 bases. This CDR3 is 15 amino acids long. Germline lookup yields CDR1 MNHEY and CDR2 SVGAGI. The CDR3 coding sequence is TGTGCCAGCAGTAATCGACAGGCGATCAATCAGCCCCAGCATTTT. Translated: CASSNRQAINQPQHF.

The V and J genes are TRBV2 and TRBJ1-3; D unclear. Germline CDR1 is SNHLY and CDR2 is FYNNEI. With 8 bases removed from V and 0 bases from J, the gap between germline ends came to 8 bases. The CDR3 has 13 amino acids. The CDR3 region is CASSRRSGNTIYF. The CDR3 nucleotides read TGTGCCAGCTCCCGACGCTCTGGAAACACCATATATTTT. Combining the CDR3 with reference TRBV2 and TRBJ1-3 gives the whole variable domain EPEVTQTPSHQVTQMGQEVILRCVPISNHLYFYWYRQILGQKVEFLVSFYNNEISEKSEIFDDQFSVERPDGSNFTLKIRSTKLEDSAMYFCASSRRSGNTIYFGEGSWLTVV.

This clonotype showed up many times. For the CDR3, the DNA is TGCAGCGTGGGACAGGGTCTAAATCAGCCCCAGCATTTT. Translation gives CSVGQGLNQPQHF. The chain is built from TRBV29-1 and TRBJ1-5, with 9 bases lining up with TRBD1. The CDR3 extends over 13 amino acids. In germline, CDR1 is SQVTM, CDR2 ANQGSEA. Trimming took 6 bases from V and 4 from J; bases not matched to a gene: 4. The full variable domain, in which reference TRBV29-1 and TRBJ1-5 provide the parts outside the CDR3, is SAVISQKPSRDICQRGTSLTIQCQVDSQVTMMFWYRQQPGQSLTLIATANQGSEATYESGFVIDKFPISRPNLTFSTLTVSNMSPEDSSIYLCSVGQGLNQPQHFGDGTRLSIL.

This clonotype was seen only once. It may be a read error: a sequence one base away is much more abundant. The V call is TRBV7-2, the J call TRBJ1-2; a weak D match, TRBD1 (5 bases). The CDR3 has 13 amino acids. The germline V gene encodes CDR1 SGHTA and CDR2 FQGNSA. The CDR3 bases are TGTGCCAGCAGCCCAGCAGGGTACTATGGCCACACCTTC. This translates into CASSPAGYYGHTF. Full variable domain (missing parts from reference TRBV7-2 and TRBJ1-2): GAGVSQSPSNKVTEKGKDVELRCDPISGHTALYWYRQSLGQGLEFLIYFQGNSAPDKSGLPSDRFSAERTGGSVSTLTIQRTQQEDSAVYLCASSPAGYYGHTFGSGTRLTVV.

This clonotype was counted a few times. The V and J genes are TRBV7-6 and TRBJ2-3, with 11 bases fitting TRBD2. V lost 5 bases to trimming and J lost 4 bases; unmatched junction nucleotides: 8. There are 16 residues in the CDR3. CDR1 and CDR2 from the germline V gene are SGHVS and FNYEAQ. CDR3 loop: CASSPHGTSGPDTQYF. The CDR3 nucleotides are TGTGCCAGCAGCCCTCACGGGACTAGCGGACCAGATACGCAGTATTTT.

J is TRBJ2-7 and V is TRBV19; no firm D call. V lost 8 bases, J lost 5 bases, and 22 bases lay in between. CDR3 length equals 15 residues. The germline gives CDR1 LNHDA, CDR2 SQIVND (reference sequence). The CDR3 nucleotides are TGTGCCAGTTCTCCCTTAGGCCCCAGTGGAAACGAGCAGTACTTC. Its protein product is CASSPLGPSGNEQYF.

This clonotype was observed a few times. CDR3 in amino acids: CASSPGLAGGWEEQFF. The CDR3 DNA follows: TGTGCCAGCAGTCCGGGACTAGCGGGGGGATGGGAAGAGCAGTTCTTC. V usage is TRBV11-1 and J usage is TRBJ2-1; 15 nucleotides match TRBD2. V gave up 6 bases and J gave up 10 bases; unmatched junction bases: 10. The CDR3 has 16 residues. Germline assignment: CDR1 SGHAT and CDR2 FQDESV (reference sequence).

The V call is TRBV12-3 or TRBV12-4, the J call TRBJ2-7, with TRBD2 identical over 12 bases. With 7 bases clipped from V and 1 base from J, the junction kept 14 bases outside the gene matches. CDR3 size: 18 residues. The CDR3 DNA follows: TGTGCCAGCACCAAGACTAGCGGGGGTCCTAAATTATCCTACGAGCAGTACTTC. Its protein is CASTKTSGGPKLSYEQYF.

This clonotype has a count of ten or more. V usage is TRBV19 and J usage is TRBJ1-4, with D possibly TRBD1 on 5 matching bases. Germline V gene data show CDR1 as LNHDA and CDR2 as SQIVND (reference sequence). This CDR3 contains 14 residues. The germline V and J ends were trimmed by 7 bases and 8 bases, with 17 bases remaining between them. The CDR3 DNA sequence: TGTGCCAGTACCCACACGGACAATGTCGAAAAACTGTTTTTT. Translating gives CASTHTDNVEKLFF.

This clonotype was seen more than once but under ten times. The J gene is TRBJ2-7, the V gene TRBV6-1; TRBD2 matches at 7 bases. V lost 5 bases and J lost 6; bases outside the gene matches: 13. Germline values: CDR1 MNHNS, CDR2 SASEGT. The CDR3 sequence is 15 residues long. The CDR3 DNA sequence: TGTGCCAGCAGTCCCGGGCCTAGCGGTTCATCCGAGCAGTACTTC. Translated, it gives CASSPGPSGSSEQYF.